This T cell receptor beta chain was captured in a study of T-cell memory formation after mild COVID-19. Whole-study findings and limits: Day 15 to 85 contractors were CD4/CD8 balanced; later expanders leaned CD4+.

TCR alpha and TCR beta cDNA libraries carrying sample barcodes and UMIs were produced by 5'RACE using constant-segment primers. TCRdb processed the 5' RACE reads anew with MiXCR; each CDR3 protein has one entry. The sample records over 150,000 distinct CDR3 sequences, about a fifth being singletons. About this clonotype itself: Antigen specificity is unknown.

CDR1 is MNHEY, CDR2 SVGEGT, per germline. V was shortened by 2 bases and J by 4 bases, with 17 bases between the two germline ends. The CDR3 sequence is 16 residues long. Material: PBMCs or a T cell subset sorted from them (not recorded which). The gene calls are TRBV6-2 or TRBV6-3 and TRBJ1-2; D gene ambiguous. This sequence originates from an adult woman who had mild COVID-19 (a few samples of this study predate the infection). Cell type and time point are not known. The CDR3 DNA follows: TGTGCCAGCAGTTACGACGCCACCATTTCCTCCTATGGCTACACCTTC. This sequence encodes CASSYDATISSYGYTF.